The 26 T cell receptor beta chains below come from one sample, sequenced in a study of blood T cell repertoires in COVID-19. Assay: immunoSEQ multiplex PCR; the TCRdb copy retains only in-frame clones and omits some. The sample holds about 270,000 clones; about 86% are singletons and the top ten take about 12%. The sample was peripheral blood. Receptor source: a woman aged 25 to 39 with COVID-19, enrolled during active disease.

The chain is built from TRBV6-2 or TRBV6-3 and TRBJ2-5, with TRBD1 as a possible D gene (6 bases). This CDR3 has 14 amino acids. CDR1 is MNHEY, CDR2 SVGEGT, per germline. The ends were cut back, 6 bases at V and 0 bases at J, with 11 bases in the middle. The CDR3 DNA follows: TGTGCCAGCAGCCTCAGGGGAGACCAAGAGACCCAGTACTTC. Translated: CASSLRGDQETQYF.

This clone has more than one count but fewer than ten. The CDR3 DNA is TGTGCCAGCAGCTCGGGCCCAAAGACGGACTCCACGAACACCGGGGAGCTGTTTTTT. It is translated as CASSSGPKTDSTNTGELFF. The chain employs TRBV5-8 and TRBJ2-2; D may be TRBD2 (5 bases). Germline assignment: CDR1 SGHTS and CDR2 YDEGEE. CDR3 length equals 19 residues. Deletions cut 3 bases from V and 0 bases from J, with 21 bases between.

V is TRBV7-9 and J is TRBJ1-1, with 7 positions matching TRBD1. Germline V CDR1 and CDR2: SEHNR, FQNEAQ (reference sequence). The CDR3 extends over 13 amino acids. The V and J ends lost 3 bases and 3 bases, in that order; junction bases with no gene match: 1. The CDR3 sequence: CASSFTGDTEAFF. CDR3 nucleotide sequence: TGTGCCAGCAGCTTCACAGGGGACACTGAAGCTTTCTTT.

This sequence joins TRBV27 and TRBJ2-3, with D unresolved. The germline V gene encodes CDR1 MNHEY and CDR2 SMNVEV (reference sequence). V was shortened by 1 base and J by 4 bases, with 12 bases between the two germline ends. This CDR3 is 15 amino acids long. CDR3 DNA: TGTGCCAGCAGTTTATTGGGTATGGGCGCAGATACGCAGTATTTT. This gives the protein CASSLLGMGADTQYF.

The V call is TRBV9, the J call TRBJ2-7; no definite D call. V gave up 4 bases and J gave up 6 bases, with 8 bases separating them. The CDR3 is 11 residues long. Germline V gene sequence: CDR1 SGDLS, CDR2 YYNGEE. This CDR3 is CASSSSREQYF. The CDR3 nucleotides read TGTGCCAGCAGCTCTTCGCGCGAGCAGTACTTC.

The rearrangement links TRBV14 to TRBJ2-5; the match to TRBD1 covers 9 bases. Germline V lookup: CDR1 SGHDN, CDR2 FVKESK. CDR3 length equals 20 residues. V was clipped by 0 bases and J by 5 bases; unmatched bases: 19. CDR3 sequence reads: CASSQDTGQGSNRAWETQYF. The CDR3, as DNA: TGTGCCAGCAGCCAAGATACCGGACAGGGGAGTAATAGGGCGTGGGAGACCCAGTACTTC.

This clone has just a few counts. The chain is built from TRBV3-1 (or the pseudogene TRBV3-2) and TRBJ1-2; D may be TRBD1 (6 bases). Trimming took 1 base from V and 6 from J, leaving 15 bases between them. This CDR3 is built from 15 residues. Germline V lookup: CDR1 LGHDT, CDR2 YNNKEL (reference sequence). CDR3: CASSQVLGRGHGYTF. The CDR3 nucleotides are TGTGCCAGCAGCCAAGTTTTGGGCAGGGGCCATGGCTACACCTTC.

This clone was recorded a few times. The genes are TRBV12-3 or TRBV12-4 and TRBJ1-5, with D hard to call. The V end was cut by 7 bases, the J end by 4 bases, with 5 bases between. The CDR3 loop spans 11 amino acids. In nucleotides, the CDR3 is TGTGCCAGCACCCCAAATCAGCCCCAGCATTTT. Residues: CASTPNQPQHF.

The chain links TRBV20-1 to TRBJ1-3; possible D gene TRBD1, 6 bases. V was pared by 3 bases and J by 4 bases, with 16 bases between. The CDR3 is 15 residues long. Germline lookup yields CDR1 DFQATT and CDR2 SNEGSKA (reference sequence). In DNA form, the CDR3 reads TGCAGTGCTAGTACAGGGCTAGTCTCCGGAAACACCATATATTTT. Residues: CSASTGLVSGNTIYF.

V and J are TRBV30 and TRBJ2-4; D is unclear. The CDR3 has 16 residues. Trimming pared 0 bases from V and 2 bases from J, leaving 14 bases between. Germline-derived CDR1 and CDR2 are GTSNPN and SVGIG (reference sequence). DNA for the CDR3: TGTGCCTGGAGTGTTGGGTTGACTGGGTCCAAAAACATTCAGTACTTC. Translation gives CAWSVGLTGSKNIQYF. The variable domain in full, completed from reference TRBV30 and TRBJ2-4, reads SQTIHQWPATLVQPVGSPLSLECTVEGTSNPNLYWYRQAAGRGLQLLFYSVGIGQISSEVPQNLSASRPQDRQFILSSKKLLLSDSGFYLCAWSVGLTGSKNIQYFGAGTRLSVL.

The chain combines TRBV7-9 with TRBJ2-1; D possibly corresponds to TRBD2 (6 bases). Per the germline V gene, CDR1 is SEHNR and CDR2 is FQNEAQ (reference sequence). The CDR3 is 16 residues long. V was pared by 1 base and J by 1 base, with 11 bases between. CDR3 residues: CASSLGAGGSYNEQFF. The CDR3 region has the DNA TGTGCCAGCAGCTTAGGAGCAGGAGGGTCCTACAATGAGCAGTTCTTC.

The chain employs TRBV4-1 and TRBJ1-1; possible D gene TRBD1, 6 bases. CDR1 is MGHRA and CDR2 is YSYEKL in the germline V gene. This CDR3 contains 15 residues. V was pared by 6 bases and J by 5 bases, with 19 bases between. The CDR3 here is CASRTGYGSKTEAFF. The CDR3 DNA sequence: TGCGCCAGCAGAACAGGGTATGGTAGTAAGACTGAAGCTTTCTTT.

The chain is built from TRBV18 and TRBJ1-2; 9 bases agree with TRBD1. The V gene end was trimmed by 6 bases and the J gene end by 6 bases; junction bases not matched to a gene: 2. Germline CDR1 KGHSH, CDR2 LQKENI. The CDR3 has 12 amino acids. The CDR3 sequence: CASSWTGDGYTF. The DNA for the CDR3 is TGTGCCAGCTCCTGGACAGGGGATGGCTACACCTTC.

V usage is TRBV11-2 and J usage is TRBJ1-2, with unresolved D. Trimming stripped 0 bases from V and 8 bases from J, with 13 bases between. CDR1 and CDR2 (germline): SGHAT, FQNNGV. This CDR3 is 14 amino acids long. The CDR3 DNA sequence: TGTGCCAGCAGCTTAGATATCGGAGTACTAGGCTACACCTTC. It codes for CASSLDIGVLGYTF.

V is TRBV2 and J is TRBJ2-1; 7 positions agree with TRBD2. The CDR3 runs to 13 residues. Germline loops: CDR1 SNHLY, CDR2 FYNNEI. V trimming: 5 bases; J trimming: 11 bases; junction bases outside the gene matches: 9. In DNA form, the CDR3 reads TGTGCCAGCAGTACCTCCAGCGGGGACCAGCAGTTCTTC. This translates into CASSTSSGDQQFF.

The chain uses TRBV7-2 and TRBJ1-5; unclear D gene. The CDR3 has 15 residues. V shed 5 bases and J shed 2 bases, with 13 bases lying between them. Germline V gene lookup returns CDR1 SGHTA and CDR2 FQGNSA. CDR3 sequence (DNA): TGTGCCAGCAGCCCCGGCACAGTCCGCAATCAGCCCCAGCATTTT. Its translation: CASSPGTVRNQPQHF.

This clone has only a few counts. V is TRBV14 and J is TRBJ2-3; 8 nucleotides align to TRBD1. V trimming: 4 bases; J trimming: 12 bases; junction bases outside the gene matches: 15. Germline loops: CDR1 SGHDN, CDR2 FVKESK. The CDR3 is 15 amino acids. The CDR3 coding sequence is TGTGCCAGCAGCCGAGGCCACACAGGGGGTCGGGGACAGTATTTT. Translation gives CASSRGHTGGRGQYF.

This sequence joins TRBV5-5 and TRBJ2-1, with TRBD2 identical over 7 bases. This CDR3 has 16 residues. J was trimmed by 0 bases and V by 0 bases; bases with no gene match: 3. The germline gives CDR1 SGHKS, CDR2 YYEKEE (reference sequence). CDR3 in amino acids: CASSLGPGGSYNEQFF. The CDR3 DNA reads TGTGCCAGCAGCTTGGGCCCGGGGGGCTCCTACAATGAGCAGTTCTTC.

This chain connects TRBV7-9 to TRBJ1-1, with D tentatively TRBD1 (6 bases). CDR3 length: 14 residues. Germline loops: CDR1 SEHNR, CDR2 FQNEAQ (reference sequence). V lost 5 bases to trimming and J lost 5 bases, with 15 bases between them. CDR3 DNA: TGTGCCAGCAGCCGTAGGACAGAAAGGACTGAAGCTTTCTTT. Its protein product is CASSRRTERTEAFF. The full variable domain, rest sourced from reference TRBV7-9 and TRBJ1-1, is DTGVSQNPRHKITKRGQNVTFRCDPISEHNRLYWYRQTLGQGPEFLTYFQNEAQLEKSRLLSDRFSAERPKGSFSTLEIQRTEQGDSAMYLCASSRRTERTEAFFGQGTRLTVV.

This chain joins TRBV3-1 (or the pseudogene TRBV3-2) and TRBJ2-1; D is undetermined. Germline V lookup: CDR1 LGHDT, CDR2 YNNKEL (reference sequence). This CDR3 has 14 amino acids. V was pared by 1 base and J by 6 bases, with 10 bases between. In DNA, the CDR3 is TGTGCCAGCAGCCAAGTTAGTAATACCAATGAGCAGTTCTTC. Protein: CASSQVSNTNEQFF.

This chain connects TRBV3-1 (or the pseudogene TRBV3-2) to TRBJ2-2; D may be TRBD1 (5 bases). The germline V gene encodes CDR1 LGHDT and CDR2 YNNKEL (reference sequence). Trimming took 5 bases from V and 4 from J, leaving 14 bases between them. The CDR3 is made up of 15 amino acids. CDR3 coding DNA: TGTGCCAGCAGCACTCCAAAGGGGTTCACCGGGGAGCTGTTTTTT. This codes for CASSTPKGFTGELFF.

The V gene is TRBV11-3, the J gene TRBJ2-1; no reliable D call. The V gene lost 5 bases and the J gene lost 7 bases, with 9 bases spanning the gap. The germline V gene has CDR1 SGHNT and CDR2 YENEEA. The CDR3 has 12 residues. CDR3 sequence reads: CASSHSWNEQFF. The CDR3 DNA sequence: TGTGCCAGCAGCCACAGCTGGAATGAGCAGTTCTTC. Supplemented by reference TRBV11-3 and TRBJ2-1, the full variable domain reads EAGVVQSPRYKIIEKKQPVAFWCNPISGHNTLYWYLQNLGQGPELLIRYENEEAVDDSQLPKDRFSAERLKGVDSTLKIQPAELGDSAVYLCASSHSWNEQFFGPGTRLTVL.

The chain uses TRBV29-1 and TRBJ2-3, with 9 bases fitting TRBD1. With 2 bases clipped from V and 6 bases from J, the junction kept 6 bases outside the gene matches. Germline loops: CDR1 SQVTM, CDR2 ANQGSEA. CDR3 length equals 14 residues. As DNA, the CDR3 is TGCAGCGTTGAAAACAGGGGGCGCGGGGATACGCAGTATTTT. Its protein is CSVENRGRGDTQYF.

This chain's CDR3 is CASSPRLQRHEQYF. The CDR3 bases are TGTGCCAGCAGCCCCCGACTACAGAGGCACGAGCAGTACTTC. The gene calls are TRBV5-6 and TRBJ2-7; tentative D call: TRBD2 (5 bases). Between the trimmed V and J ends, which lost 4 bases and 5 bases, there was a span of 16 bases. From germline, CDR1 is SGHDT and CDR2 YYEEEE. The CDR3 is 14 residues long. The complete variable domain, with remaining parts taken from reference TRBV5-6 and TRBJ2-7, reads DAGVTQSPTHLIKTRGQQVTLRCSPKSGHDTVSWYQQALGQGPQFIFQYYEEEERQRGNFPDRFSGHQFPNYSSELNVNALLLGDSALYLCASSPRLQRHEQYFGPGTRLTVT.

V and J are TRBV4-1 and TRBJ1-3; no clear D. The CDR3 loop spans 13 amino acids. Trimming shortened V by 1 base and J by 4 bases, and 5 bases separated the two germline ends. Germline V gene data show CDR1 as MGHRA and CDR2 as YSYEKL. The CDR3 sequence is CASSQALGNTIYF. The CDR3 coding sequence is TGCGCCAGCAGCCAAGCCTTAGGAAACACCATATATTTT.

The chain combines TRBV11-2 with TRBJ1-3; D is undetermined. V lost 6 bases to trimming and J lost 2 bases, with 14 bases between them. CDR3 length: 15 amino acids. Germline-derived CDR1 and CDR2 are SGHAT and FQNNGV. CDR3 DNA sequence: TGTGCCAGCAGACCAATCGCGAGCCCTGGAAACACCATATATTTT. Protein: CASRPIASPGNTIYF.